What follows is one T cell receptor (beta chain) and its context. Under the authors' procedure: Amplification of reference gene primers was used by the study to estimate nucleated cell counts. The method was immunoSEQ multiplex PCR; TCRdb's version includes in-frame clones alone and lacks a portion of them. The DNA was the basis for D and trimming; V, J and clone size are from that table. Of hundreds of thousands of clones listed, 83% are singletons. This sample is drawn from a study of blood T cell repertoires in COVID-19. The V end lost 1 base, the J end lost 0 bases, and 7 bases lay between the germline ends. Germline V gene sequence: CDR1 LNHNV, CDR2 YYDKDF (reference sequence). The CDR3 covers 15 residues.

The TCR was taken from a woman aged 25 to 39 with COVID-19, enrolled during active disease. The chain carries TRBV15 and TRBJ2-1; D is perhaps TRBD2 (6 bases). Sequencing was performed on peripheral blood. The CDR3 DNA reads TGTGCCACCAGCAGAGGGGGACTCTCCTACAATGAGCAGTTCTTC. Protein: CATSRGGLSYNEQFF.